Listed here are 10 T cell receptor beta chains from one sample, sequenced in a study of blood T cell repertoires in COVID-19. TCRdb's copy holds only in-frame clones and misses some; the assay was immunoSEQ multiplex PCR. Of 150,000 to 200,000 clones in the sample, over 70% were seen once. Sequencing was carried out using peripheral blood. These receptors were taken from a woman aged 80 or over with active or convalescent COVID-19.

The CDR3 region has the DNA TGTGCCTGGACCCAAGGGACAGCTAACTATGGCTACACCTTC. Protein sequence: CAWTQGTANYGYTF. The V call is TRBV30, the J call TRBJ1-2; 7 positions agree with TRBD1. Germline CDR1 reads GTSNPN; CDR2 reads SVGIG (reference sequence). CDR3 size: 14 residues. The junction had 5 bases not matched to a gene; V was cut back by 4 bases and J by 0 bases.

The V call is TRBV5-6, the J call TRBJ1-2, with D tentatively TRBD1 (5 bases). With 4 bases removed from V and 4 bases from J, the gap between germline ends came to 17 bases. The CDR3 contains 15 residues. Germline V CDR1 and CDR2: SGHDT, YYEEEE. CDR3 protein: CASSHRPQGVYGYTF. The DNA for the CDR3 is TGTGCCAGCAGCCATAGGCCCCAAGGGGTCTATGGCTACACCTTC.

V is TRBV10-2 and J is TRBJ2-3; D might be TRBD1 (6 bases). Trimming took off 6 bases at V and 6 bases at J, with 10 bases between the two ends. The CDR3 has 12 amino acids. Germline V lookup: CDR1 WSHSY, CDR2 SAAADI. Written as DNA, the CDR3 is TGCGCCAGCAGCTCTCAGGGGGATACGCAGTATTTT. Amino acid sequence: CASSSQGDTQYF.

This clone was recorded a few times. The V and J genes are TRBV12-3 or TRBV12-4 and TRBJ2-1; 7 bases map to TRBD2. V lost 8 bases and J lost 10; bases outside the gene matches: 8. The CDR3 consists of 12 residues. The CDR3 protein is CASGREGNEQFF. The DNA for the CDR3 is TGTGCCAGCGGCAGGGAGGGAAACGAGCAGTTCTTC.

The chain recombines TRBV27 with TRBJ2-1; the match to TRBD1 covers 11 bases. CDR3 size: 15 residues. Germline lookup yields CDR1 MNHEY and CDR2 SMNVEV (reference sequence). Trimming cost V 3 bases and J 9 bases; bases outside gene matches: 7. CDR3 DNA: TGTGCCAGCAGTTTCTCGGACAGGGGGCCTGGTGAGCAGTTCTTC. Encoded protein: CASSFSDRGPGEQFF.

The rearrangement joins TRBV7-9 to TRBJ1-1; 8 bases match TRBD1. There are 14 residues in the CDR3. Germline loops: CDR1 SEHNR, CDR2 FQNEAQ (reference sequence). The J segment lost 6 bases and the V segment lost 4 bases, leaving 7 bases of the junction unmatched. CDR3 sequence (DNA): TGTGCCAGCAGCTCCACGGACAGGGACCCTGAAGCTTTCTTT. This sequence encodes CASSSTDRDPEAFF.

This clone was detected a few times. Other DNA sequences in the same sample also yield this CDR3. This chain joins TRBV29-1 and TRBJ2-7; D is ambiguous. This CDR3 has 11 amino acids. Germline CDR1 and CDR2: SQVTM and ANQGSEA. Trimming took 5 bases from V and 3 from J, leaving 8 bases between them. DNA of the CDR3: TGCAGCGTTCGTGAGCGCTACGAGCAGTACTTC. It is translated as CSVRERYEQYF.

This clone was seen repeatedly, ten times or more. The chain carries TRBV6-5 and TRBJ1-6; 8 positions match TRBD1. Trimming cost V 4 bases and J 10 bases; bases outside gene matches: 12. This CDR3 has 16 amino acids. Germline V lookup: CDR1 MNHEY, CDR2 SVGAGI. CDR3 bases: TGTGCCAGCAGTTCCCGGACAGGGCCGGGAAGCTCACCCCTCCACTTT. Amino acids: CASSSRTGPGSSPLHF.

This clone was detected once. The rearrangement uses TRBV10-3 and TRBJ1-5, with 11 bases identical to TRBD1. The CDR3 totals 16 residues. The germline V gene encodes CDR1 ENHRY and CDR2 SYGVKD. Losses at the gene ends were 4 bases for V and 6 bases for J; bases not matched to a gene: 8. The CDR3 reads CAISGEGGQGGQPQHF. CDR3 in DNA: TGTGCCATCAGTGGTGAGGGGGGACAGGGGGGTCAGCCCCAGCATTTT.

V is TRBV9 and J is TRBJ1-1, with TRBD1 matching over 8 bases. Trimming took 4 bases from V and 4 from J; bases not matched to a gene: 9. The germline CDR1 and CDR2 sequences are SGDLS and YYNGEE. CDR3 length: 15 amino acids. CDR3 protein: CASSPDRGGGTEAFF. The CDR3 nucleotides are TGTGCCAGCAGCCCCGACAGGGGCGGGGGCACTGAAGCTTTCTTT.